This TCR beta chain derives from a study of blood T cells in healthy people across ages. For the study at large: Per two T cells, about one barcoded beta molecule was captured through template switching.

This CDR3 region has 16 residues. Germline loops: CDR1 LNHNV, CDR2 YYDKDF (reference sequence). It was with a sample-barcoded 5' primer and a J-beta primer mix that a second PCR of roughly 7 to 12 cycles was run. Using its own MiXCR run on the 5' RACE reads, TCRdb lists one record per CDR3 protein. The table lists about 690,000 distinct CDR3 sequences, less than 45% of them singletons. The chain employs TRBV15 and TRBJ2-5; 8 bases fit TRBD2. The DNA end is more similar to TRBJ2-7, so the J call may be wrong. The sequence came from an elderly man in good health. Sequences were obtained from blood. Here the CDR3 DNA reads TGTGCCACCAGCAGAGATCTTGGCGGGAGGAGTTACGAGCAGTACTTC. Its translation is CATSRDLGGRSYEQYF.